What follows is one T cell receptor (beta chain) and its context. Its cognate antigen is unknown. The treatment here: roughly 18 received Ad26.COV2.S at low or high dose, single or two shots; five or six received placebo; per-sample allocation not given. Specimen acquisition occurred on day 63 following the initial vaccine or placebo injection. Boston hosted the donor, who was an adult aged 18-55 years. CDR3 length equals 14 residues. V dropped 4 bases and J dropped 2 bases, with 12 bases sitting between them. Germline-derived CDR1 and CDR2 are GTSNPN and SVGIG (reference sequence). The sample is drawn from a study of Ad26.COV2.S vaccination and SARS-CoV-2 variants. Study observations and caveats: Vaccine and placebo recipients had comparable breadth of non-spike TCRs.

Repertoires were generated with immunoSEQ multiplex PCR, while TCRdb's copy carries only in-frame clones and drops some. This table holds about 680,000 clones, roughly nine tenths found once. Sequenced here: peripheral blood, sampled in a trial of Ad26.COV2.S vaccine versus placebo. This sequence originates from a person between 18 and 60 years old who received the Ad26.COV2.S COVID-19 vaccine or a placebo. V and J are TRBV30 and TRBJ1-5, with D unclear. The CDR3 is CAWTQVFGNQPQHF. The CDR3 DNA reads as TGTGCCTGGACCCAGGTATTTGGCAATCAGCCCCAGCATTTT.